A selection of T cell receptor beta chains follows, all from one sample in a study. TCRdb reprocessed the 5' RACE reads with MiXCR, giving one entry per CDR3 protein. The sample consists of approximately 9,000 distinct CDR3 sequences, around a third of them appearing once. Sequencing was carried out using Tregs sorted from blood. The receptors were sampled from a female donor with breast cancer. The CDR3 runs from the conserved cysteine through the conserved F or W. The order of the fields is J gene, clone size, D gene, V gene, CDR3 DNA, CDR3 protein. The D gene is left open where the match is weak. A row's size may be missing; if present it is once, few, many or a size class.

j_gene: TRBJ2-3
abundance: few
d_gene: TRBD2
v_gene: TRBV28
CDR3nt: TGTGCCAGCAGTCGACCGACTAGCGGAGCCACAGATACGCAGTATTTT
CDR3aa: CASSRPTSGATDTQYF

j_gene: TRBJ2-1
abundance: medium-sized
d_gene: TRBD2
v_gene: TRBV4-3
CDR3nt: TGCGCCAGCAGCCCGTATTCTAGCGGGGGCAATGAGCAGTTCTTC
CDR3aa: CASSPYSSGGNEQFF

j_gene: TRBJ2-3
abundance: .
d_gene: .
v_gene: TRBV12-3/TRBV12-4
CDR3nt: TGTGCCAGCACCCGAGGGCATCCAAGGGCAGATACGCAGTATTTT
CDR3aa: CASTRGHPRADTQYF

j_gene: TRBJ2-1
abundance: .
d_gene: TRBD2
v_gene: TRBV4-1
CDR3nt: TGCGCCAGCAGCCAAGATCGGACTAGCGGGCTCAATGAGCAGTTCTTC
CDR3aa: CASSQDRTSGLNEQFF

j_gene: TRBJ1-3
abundance: .
d_gene: .
v_gene: TRBV10-3
CDR3nt: TGTGCCATCAGTGAGCTACTCGGCTCTGGAAACACCATATATTTT
CDR3aa: CAISELLGSGNTIYF

j_gene: TRBJ2-1
abundance: medium-sized
d_gene: TRBD1
v_gene: TRBV6-1
CDR3nt: TGTGCCACTCGTAACAGGGGGGACTACAATGAGCAGTTCTTC
CDR3aa: CATRNRGDYNEQFF

j_gene: TRBJ2-1
abundance: .
d_gene: .
v_gene: TRBV5-1
CDR3nt: TGCGCCAGCAGCTTGGACGGGACTTCCTACAATGAGCAGTTCTTC
CDR3aa: CASSLDGTSYNEQFF

j_gene: TRBJ2-1
abundance: .
d_gene: TRBD2
v_gene: TRBV4-1
CDR3nt: TGCGCCAGCAGCCAAGAAGGGACTAGCGTTAACAATGAGCAGTTCTTC
CDR3aa: CASSQEGTSVNNEQFF

j_gene: TRBJ2-5
abundance: .
d_gene: TRBD1
v_gene: TRBV27
CDR3nt: TGTGCCAGCAGTCCACCACCAATCCAGGGGGTAGGAGAGACCCAGTACTTC
CDR3aa: CASSPPPIQGVGETQYF

j_gene: TRBJ2-1
abundance: few
d_gene: TRBD2
v_gene: TRBV6-1
CDR3nt: TGTGCCAGCATTTGGGGACTAGCGGGAGGCCGCTACAATGAGCAGTTCTTC
CDR3aa: CASIWGLAGGRYNEQFF

j_gene: TRBJ2-3
abundance: .
d_gene: .
v_gene: TRBV6-5
CDR3nt: TGTGCCAGCAGTTACGACAGAACCACAGATACGCAGTATTTT
CDR3aa: CASSYDRTTDTQYF

j_gene: TRBJ2-7
abundance: .
d_gene: TRBD1
v_gene: TRBV20-1
CDR3nt: TGCAGTGCTAGCCCCGGGACAGTTTCCTACGAGCAGTACTTC
CDR3aa: CSASPGTVSYEQYF

j_gene: TRBJ1-4
abundance: few
d_gene: TRBD1
v_gene: TRBV28
CDR3nt: TGTGCCAGCAGAATGCTGACAGGGGGCGAGGAAAAACTGTTTTTT
CDR3aa: CASRMLTGGEEKLFF

j_gene: TRBJ1-1
abundance: few
d_gene: .
v_gene: TRBV18
CDR3nt: TGTGCCAGCTCATTCATGGGTACAGGTTCGAACACTGAAGCTTTCTTT
CDR3aa: CASSFMGTGSNTEAFF

j_gene: TRBJ2-3
abundance: few
d_gene: TRBD1
v_gene: TRBV11-1
CDR3nt: TGTGCCAGCAGCCCAGGACAGGGAGCCACAGATACGCAGTATTTT
CDR3aa: CASSPGQGATDTQYF

j_gene: TRBJ2-7
abundance: few
d_gene: TRBD1
v_gene: TRBV5-6
CDR3nt: TGTGCCAGCAGCTTGTGGGACAGGAGCTCCTACGAGCAGTACTTC
CDR3aa: CASSLWDRSSYEQYF

j_gene: TRBJ1-2
abundance: medium-sized
d_gene: .
v_gene: TRBV10-3
CDR3nt: TGTGCCATCAGTGAGTCTGGCACGAGCTATGGCTACACCTTC
CDR3aa: CAISESGTSYGYTF

j_gene: TRBJ2-3
abundance: medium-sized
d_gene: TRBD1
v_gene: TRBV6-2/TRBV6-3
CDR3nt: TGTGCCAGCAGTGGGACAGGGGGCGCAGATACGCAGTATTTT
CDR3aa: CASSGTGGADTQYF

j_gene: TRBJ2-1
abundance: large
d_gene: .
v_gene: TRBV12-3/TRBV12-4
CDR3nt: TGTGCCAGCAGTTTGTCCCAGCTGGAGTTCTTC
CDR3aa: CASSLSQLEFF

j_gene: TRBJ1-1
abundance: few
d_gene: .
v_gene: TRBV6-2/TRBV6-3
CDR3nt: TGTGCCAGCAGTTACTCCAGGGCAGCCACGATTTCGAACACTGAAGCTTTCTTT
CDR3aa: CASSYSRAATISNTEAFF

j_gene: TRBJ2-1
abundance: few
d_gene: TRBD2
v_gene: TRBV9
CDR3nt: TGTGCCAGCAGCGTAGTGGGGGGAGGGAGGGCCAGTCACAATGAGCAGTTCTTC
CDR3aa: CASSVVGGGRASHNEQFF

j_gene: TRBJ2-7
abundance: medium-sized
d_gene: .
v_gene: TRBV6-2/TRBV6-3
CDR3nt: TGTGCCAGCAGTTACCAAGAGAACTACGAGCAGTACTTC
CDR3aa: CASSYQENYEQYF